This is a list of T cell receptor beta chains from one sample in a study of T cell responses to AZD1222 COVID-19 vaccine. Assay used: immunoSEQ multiplex PCR; TCRdb lists only in-frame clones, some missing. The data contain approximately 150,000 clones, approximately 91% of them singletons. Sequencing was performed on peripheral blood, taken 28 days after the second AZD1222 dose. The source is an adult who received the AZD1222 COVID-19 vaccine. Each CDR3 is given with its conserved first and last residue. The D gene is left open where the match is weak. The size field is filled for only some rows; it gives once, few, many or a size class.

d_gene	len	abundance	v_gene	j_gene	CDR3nt	CDR3aa
NA	13	NA	TRBV12-3/TRBV12-4	TRBJ1-2	TGTGCCAGCAGTGTTTCGTCGTACAATGGCTACACCTTC	CASSVSSYNGYTF
NA	11	NA	TRBV2	TRBJ2-7	TGTGCCAGCGGGATGCTCTACGAGCAGTACTTC	CASGMLYEQYF
TRBD2	18	NA	TRBV3-1/TRBV3-2	TRBJ2-2	TGTGCCAGCAGCCCAGAAATAGCGGGAGGAATGAACACCGGGGAGCTGTTTTTT	CASSPEIAGGMNTGELFF
NA	13	NA	TRBV3-1/TRBV3-2	TRBJ1-1	TGTGCCAGCACTGAAACCGGGGCCACGGAGGCTTTCTTT	CASTETGATEAFF
NA	15	few	TRBV11-1	TRBJ2-5	TGTGCCAGCAGGTCAACTCGGAAGCTGCAAGAGACCCAGTACTTC	CASRSTRKLQETQYF
TRBD2	16	once	TRBV19	TRBJ2-5	TGTGCCAGTAGTACGTTAGCGGGAGGCTTACAAGAGACCCAGTACTTC	CASSTLAGGLQETQYF
NA	16	NA	TRBV5-5	TRBJ1-4	TGTGCCAGCACCCGGGACCTTCTGGGTACTAATGAAAAACTGTTTTTT	CASTRDLLGTNEKLFF
NA	13	NA	TRBV5-6	TRBJ2-1	TGTGCCAGCAGCTTGGGGACTCAAAATGAGCAGTTCTTC	CASSLGTQNEQFF
NA	18	NA	TRBV19	TRBJ1-2	TGTGCCAGTAGTATTGGGGCCCGGGCGGAGGCTCCTAACTATGGCTACACCTTC	CASSIGARAEAPNYGYTF
NA	14	NA	TRBV28	TRBJ1-5	TGTGCCAGCAGGACCATACACGGCAATCAGCCCCAGCATTTT	CASRTIHGNQPQHF
NA	14	NA	TRBV19	TRBJ1-6	TGTGCCAGTAGTAAAGGCGGGGGCTATTCACCCCTCCACTTT	CASSKGGGYSPLHF
TRBD2	15	NA	TRBV2	TRBJ2-1	TGTGCCAGCAGTCGGGCCCAGACTAGCGGGACGAGGGAGTTCTTC	CASSRAQTSGTREFF
NA	11	NA	TRBV28	TRBJ1-2	TGTGCCAGCAGTCGGGAAGATGGCTACACCTTC	CASSREDGYTF
TRBD2	17	few	TRBV6-1	TRBJ2-4	TGTGCCAGCAGTGAAGCGTTAATAGCGGGATTGGGGAACATTCAGTACTTC	CASSEALIAGLGNIQYF
NA	14	NA	TRBV7-8	TRBJ1-1	TGTGCCAGCAGCTTACAGCCTCAGGGAACTGAAGCTTTCTTT	CASSLQPQGTEAFF
TRBD1	17	NA	TRBV11-2	TRBJ1-2	TGTGCCAGCAGCTTCGGCACGGGACAGGGAATTTACTATGGCTACACCTTC	CASSFGTGQGIYYGYTF
NA	12	NA	TRBV5-4	TRBJ2-7	TGTGCCAGCAGCTTGGACTTCTACGAGCAGTACTTC	CASSLDFYEQYF
NA	17	NA	TRBV28	TRBJ1-5	TGTGCCAGCAGTTCTGCCACGAGCGGGTCTGACGGTCAGCCCCAGCATTTT	CASSSATSGSDGQPQHF
NA	16	once	TRBV5-1	TRBJ2-7	TGCGCCAGCAGCCTGGTTTTCCGGACAGAGACCTACGAGCAGTACTTC	CASSLVFRTETYEQYF
NA	17	NA	TRBV9	TRBJ2-2	TGTGCCAGCAGCGTAGTGGTGGGAGTGAGTAACACCGGGGAGCTGTTTTTT	CASSVVVGVSNTGELFF
TRBD2	19	NA	TRBV28	TRBJ2-7	TGTGCCAGCAGTTTTGATCCGCGGGAGGCCCGTTCCCTTGGCGACGAGCAGTACTTC	CASSFDPREARSLGDEQYF
NA	17	NA	TRBV4-1	TRBJ1-3	TGCGCCAGCAGCCACGGCGAGGGGAGGAACTCTGGAAACACCATATATTTT	CASSHGEGRNSGNTIYF